This TCR beta chain was documented in a study of T cell changes during pregnancy in multiple sclerosis. With 1 base clipped from V and 1 base from J, the junction kept 6 bases outside the gene matches. Germline V gene data show CDR1 as SGHVS and CDR2 as FNYEAQ. This CDR3 has 16 amino acids. The assay was immunoSEQ multiplex PCR, and TCRdb's table has in-frame clones only and misses some. Among some 140,000 clones listed, 96% were seen once. The TCR comes from a female donor with multiple sclerosis, enrolled in a pregnancy study. This sequence joins TRBV7-6 and TRBJ2-7; 8 bases match TRBD1. This specimen consisted of peripheral blood, obtained after pregnancy. CDR3 sequence: CASSLGAGTGSYEQYF. The DNA for the CDR3 is TGTGCCAGCAGCTTAGGGGCCGGGACAGGTTCCTACGAGCAGTACTTC.